This record looks at one T cell receptor beta chain sequence and its context. Its recognized antigen is unknown. No quality values exist for individual bases; no much larger clone is one base distant. This record comes from a study of blood T cell repertoires in COVID-19 (dated by TCRdb to 2020 to 2022). A note on the overall study: Samples covering the acute and convalescent phases of COVID-19 were provided by collaborators in the United States, Italy and Spain. The prospective study material was composed of cDNA or gDNA derived from T cells, B-cell-depleted T cells, or PBMCs. Deeply sampled blood TCRbeta repertoires from subjects exposed to, actively infected with, or recovered from COVID-19 were included in the dataset. A freely available public database, intended as a resource for researchers studying the immune response to SARS-CoV-2, is where the repertoires were released. The samples were drawn from two sources: the first 160 participants of the ongoing ImmuneRACE study, and 950 to 1,500 subjects contributed by 6 global collaborators. Nearly every sample came with metadata listing a de-identified subject ID, COVID-19 status, age in years and sex. Where HLA class I and class II types were available, the types were taken from metadata supplied by the sample provider, not from assay-based typing.

What the authors observed across the whole study: Clinical and demographic metadata were provided uncurated, with the amount varying by source and participant.

The immunoSEQ Assay, a bias-controlled multiplex PCR, was used to amplify TCRbeta CDR3 regions from genomic DNA. The authors' pipeline ran thus. The number of nucleated cells in each sample was estimated from the amplification of reference gene primers within the assay. Sequence reads were collapsed and filtered to measure the absolute abundance of every unique TCRbeta CDR3 rearrangement. For each sample, productive Simpson clonality was calculated as the square root of Simpson's diversity index across productive rearrangements. TCRdb mirrors the immuneACCESS table, restricted to in-frame sequences. Some clones are absent from its copies; in checked studies, under half trace to an unresolved V gene, and the reason for the others is unknown. V and J calls and clone size come straight from that table; D and trimming were deduced from the DNA. The sample profile shows more than 300,000 clones; approximately 90% of them were found once. The ten most abundant clones make up roughly 1.2% of the sample.

Enrolling through a virtual design, the prospective study's participants ranged in age from roughly 18 to 95 years and lived across 24 United States geographic areas. In the prospective study, cohorts were assigned on the basis of participant-reported clinical history obtained from a screening survey and a study questionnaire. ImmuneRACE Cohort 3 recovered participants were defined by two consecutive negative NP/OP PCR tests, healthcare professional clearance, or symptom resolution. Mobile phlebotomists in the prospective study collected whole blood, serum and a nasopharyngeal or oropharyngeal swab from every participant. Prospective study participants could optionally give additional blood draws and questionnaires over an approximately two-month period. Blood samples from the prospective study were shipped frozen or at room temperature prior to DNA extraction. This receptor was identified in a woman aged 18-29 years who had recovered from COVID-19. Sequenced: PBMCs or T cells enriched from blood (not recorded which).

The CDR3 protein: CASSTGQEYEQYF. The nucleotide sequence reads TGTGCCAGCAGCACGGGACAGGAGTACGAGCAGTACTTC. The receptor chain draws on TRBV5-6 and TRBJ2-7, and 8 junctional nucleotides match TRBD1. From the germline V gene, CDR1 is SGHDT and CDR2 is YYEEEE. The V end gives up 4 bases and the J end 4 bases, leaving 4 bases in the junction not matched to a gene. Counted from cysteine to phenylalanine, this CDR3 has 13 amino acids. Of the read, only the CDR3 DNA is kept; its 39 bases are in frame from base 1.